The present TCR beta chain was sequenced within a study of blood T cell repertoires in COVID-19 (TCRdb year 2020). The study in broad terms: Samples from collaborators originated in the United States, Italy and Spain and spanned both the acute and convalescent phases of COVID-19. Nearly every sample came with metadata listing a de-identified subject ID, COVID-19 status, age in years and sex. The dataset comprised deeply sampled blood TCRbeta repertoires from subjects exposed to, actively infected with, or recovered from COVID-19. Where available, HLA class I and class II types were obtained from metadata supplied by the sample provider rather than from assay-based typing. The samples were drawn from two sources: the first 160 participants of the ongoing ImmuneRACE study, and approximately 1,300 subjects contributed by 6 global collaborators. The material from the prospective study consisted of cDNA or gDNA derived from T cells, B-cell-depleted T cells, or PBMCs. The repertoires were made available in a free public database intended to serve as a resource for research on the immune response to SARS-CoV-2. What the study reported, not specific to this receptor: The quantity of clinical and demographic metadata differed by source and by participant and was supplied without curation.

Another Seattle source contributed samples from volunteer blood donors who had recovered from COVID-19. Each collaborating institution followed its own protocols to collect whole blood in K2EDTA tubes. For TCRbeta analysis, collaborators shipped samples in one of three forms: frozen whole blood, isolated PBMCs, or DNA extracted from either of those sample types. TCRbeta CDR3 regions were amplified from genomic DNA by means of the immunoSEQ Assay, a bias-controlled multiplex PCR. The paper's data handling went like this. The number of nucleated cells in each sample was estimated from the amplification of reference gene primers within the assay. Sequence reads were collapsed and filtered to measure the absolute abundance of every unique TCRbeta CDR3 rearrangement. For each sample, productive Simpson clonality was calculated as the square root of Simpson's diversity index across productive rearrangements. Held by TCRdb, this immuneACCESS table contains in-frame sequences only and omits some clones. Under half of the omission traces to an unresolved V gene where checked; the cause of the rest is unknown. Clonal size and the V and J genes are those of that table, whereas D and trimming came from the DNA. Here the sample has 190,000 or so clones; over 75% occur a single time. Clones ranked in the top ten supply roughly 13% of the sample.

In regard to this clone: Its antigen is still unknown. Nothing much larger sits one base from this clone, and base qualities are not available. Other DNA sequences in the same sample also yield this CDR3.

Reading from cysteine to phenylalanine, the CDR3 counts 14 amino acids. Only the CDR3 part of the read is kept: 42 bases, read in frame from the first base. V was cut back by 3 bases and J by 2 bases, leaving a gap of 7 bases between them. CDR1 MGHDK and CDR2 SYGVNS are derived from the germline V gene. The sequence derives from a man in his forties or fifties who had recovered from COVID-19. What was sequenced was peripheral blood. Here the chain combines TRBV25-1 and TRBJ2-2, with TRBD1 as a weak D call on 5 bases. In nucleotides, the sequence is TGTGCCAGCAGTGACAGGGTCAACACCGGGGAGCTGTTTTTT. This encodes CASSDRVNTGELFF.